This is a list of T cell receptor beta chains from one sample in a study of T cell responses to AZD1222 COVID-19 vaccine. Using immunoSEQ multiplex PCR, the repertoire was profiled, and TCRdb retains in-frame clones only, with some absent. The table lists about 170,000 clones, approximately 88% of them singletons. Specimen: peripheral blood, collected 28 days after the second AZD1222 dose. The receptor set was obtained from an adult who received the AZD1222 COVID-19 vaccine. CDR3s include the opening cysteine and the closing phenylalanine or tryptophan. Fields, in order: clone size, V gene, J gene, D gene, CDR3 protein, CDR3 DNA. A D gene is named only where the DNA matches it firmly. Not every row has a clone size; where given, it reads once, few, many or a size class.

size: -
V: TRBV4-3
J: TRBJ2-5
D: -
CDR3: CASSQDWGTGQETQYF
DNA: TGCGCCAGCAGCCAAGATTGGGGTACTGGCCAAGAGACTCAGTACTTC

size: -
V: TRBV18
J: TRBJ2-6
D: -
CDR3: CASSRGMWTGANVLTF
DNA: TGTGCCAGCTCCCGAGGAATGTGGACTGGGGCCAACGTCCTGACTTTC

size: -
V: TRBV11-2
J: TRBJ1-2
D: -
CDR3: CASSRRTVWSGYTF
DNA: TGTGCCAGCAGCCGACGGACAGTTTGGTCTGGCTACACCTTC

size: -
V: TRBV6-5
J: TRBJ1-2
D: -
CDR3: CATGLRANYGYTF
DNA: TGTGCCACAGGGTTACGCGCTAACTATGGCTACACCTTC

size: once
V: TRBV7-2
J: TRBJ2-3
D: TRBD2
CDR3: CASSTSGGELDTQYF
DNA: TGTGCCAGCAGCACTAGCGGGGGGGAGTTAGATACGCAGTATTTT

size: -
V: TRBV7-9
J: TRBJ2-7
D: TRBD2
CDR3: CASSKSGLAEEQYF
DNA: TGTGCCAGCAGCAAGTCCGGTCTAGCGGAAGAGCAGTACTTC

size: few
V: TRBV9
J: TRBJ2-3
D: -
CDR3: CASSTYSASFTDTQYF
DNA: TGTGCCAGCAGCACCTACTCGGCTTCGTTCACAGATACGCAGTATTTT

size: once
V: TRBV30
J: TRBJ1-4
D: -
CDR3: CAWSVQVEKVFF
DNA: TGTGCCTGGAGTGTACAGGTAGAAAAGGTGTTTTTT

size: once
V: TRBV27
J: TRBJ2-7
D: -
CDR3: CASSFGVDYEQYF
DNA: TGTGCCAGCAGTTTTGGCGTTGATTACGAGCAGTACTTC

size: -
V: TRBV11-2
J: TRBJ2-3
D: -
CDR3: CASRYLGGDTQYF
DNA: TGTGCCAGCAGATACCTCGGGGGAGATACGCAGTATTTT

size: -
V: TRBV12-3/TRBV12-4
J: TRBJ1-1
D: -
CDR3: CASSLYRRAEAFF
DNA: TGTGCCAGCAGTTTATACAGGAGGGCTGAAGCTTTCTTT

size: -
V: TRBV6-5
J: TRBJ1-1
D: TRBD1
CDR3: CASYHRGRMEAFF
DNA: TGTGCCAGCTATCACAGGGGTAGAATGGAAGCTTTCTTT

size: -
V: TRBV10-3
J: TRBJ2-3
D: -
CDR3: CAITDTSGAQYF
DNA: TGTGCCATCACCGATACCTCCGGAGCGCAGTATTTT

size: -
V: TRBV2
J: TRBJ1-4
D: -
CDR3: CASRKHRDDEKLFF
DNA: TGTGCCAGCAGAAAGCACAGGGATGATGAAAAACTGTTTTTT

size: -
V: TRBV9
J: TRBJ2-1
D: -
CDR3: CASSVEAYNEQFF
DNA: TGTGCCAGCAGCGTAGAGGCGTACAATGAGCAGTTCTTC

size: -
V: TRBV4-2
J: TRBJ2-7
D: TRBD2
CDR3: CASSRSGGMGYEQYF
DNA: TGTGCCAGCAGCCGAAGCGGGGGGATGGGATACGAGCAGTACTTC

size: -
V: TRBV10-3
J: TRBJ2-7
D: TRBD1
CDR3: CAISLGQGGSYEQYF
DNA: TGTGCCATCAGTCTCGGACAGGGGGGCTCCTACGAGCAGTACTTC

size: -
V: TRBV12-3/TRBV12-4
J: TRBJ1-2
D: -
CDR3: CASSKNRYSGTF
DNA: TGTGCCAGCAGTAAAAACAGGTATTCGGGAACCTTC

size: -
V: TRBV4-2
J: TRBJ2-7
D: TRBD1
CDR3: CASSQTPGQGWYEQYF
DNA: TGTGCCAGCAGCCAAACGCCGGGACAGGGGTGGTACGAGCAGTACTTC

size: few
V: TRBV7-4
J: TRBJ2-7
D: TRBD1
CDR3: CASSLDRGAYEQYF
DNA: TGTGCCAGCAGCTTAGACAGGGGGGCCTACGAGCAGTACTTC

size: -
V: TRBV4-2
J: TRBJ2-1
D: -
CDR3: CASSQEVTAGHYNEQFF
DNA: TGTGCCAGCAGCCAAGAGGTGACTGCGGGACACTACAATGAGCAGTTCTTC

size: -
V: TRBV3-1/TRBV3-2
J: TRBJ2-2
D: -
CDR3: CASSPIRENTGELFF
DNA: TGTGCCAGCAGCCCCATCAGGGAGAACACCGGGGAGCTGTTTTTT

size: -
V: TRBV2
J: TRBJ2-3
D: TRBD2
CDR3: CASSEALQWTSGGALIRADTQYF
DNA: TGTGCCAGCAGTGAAGCGCTTCAATGGACTAGCGGGGGGGCCCTAATACGAGCAGATACGCAGTATTTT

size: -
V: TRBV7-9
J: TRBJ1-2
D: TRBD1
CDR3: CASSLDGTGVGGYTF
DNA: TGTGCCAGCAGCCTAGACGGGACAGGGGTTGGAGGCTACACCTTC

size: -
V: TRBV5-6
J: TRBJ2-7
D: -
CDR3: CASRSDGITYEQYF
DNA: TGTGCCAGCAGATCCGACGGTATCACCTACGAGCAGTACTTC

size: -
V: TRBV27
J: TRBJ1-2
D: -
CDR3: CASSPTGIDGYTF
DNA: TGTGCCAGCAGTCCAACAGGGATTGATGGCTACACCTTC

size: -
V: TRBV7-8
J: TRBJ2-1
D: TRBD2
CDR3: CASSPRGGGANEQFF
DNA: TGTGCCAGCAGCCCCCGCGGCGGGGGGGCTAATGAGCAGTTCTTC

size: -
V: TRBV18
J: TRBJ1-2
D: -
CDR3: CASSLGGGAVYGYTF
DNA: TGTGCCAGCTCACTCGGGGGGGGCGCAGTTTATGGCTACACCTTC

size: few
V: TRBV5-6
J: TRBJ1-1
D: -
CDR3: CASSFGTKDTEAFF
DNA: TGTGCCAGCAGCTTCGGGACTAAGGACACTGAAGCTTTCTTT

size: few
V: TRBV19
J: TRBJ1-2
D: -
CDR3: CASSIVGNYGYTF
DNA: TGTGCCAGTAGTATCGTGGGAAACTATGGCTACACCTTC

size: -
V: TRBV6-4
J: TRBJ2-1
D: TRBD2
CDR3: CASSATSDYNEQFF
DNA: TGTGCCAGCAGTGCGACTAGCGACTACAATGAGCAGTTCTTC

size: many
V: TRBV5-1
J: TRBJ2-2
D: -
CDR3: CASSLSVHPGTGELFF
DNA: TGCGCCAGCAGCTTGTCGGTCCATCCTGGCACCGGGGAGCTGTTTTTT

size: -
V: TRBV10-3
J: TRBJ2-7
D: TRBD1
CDR3: CAYGTEDYEQYF
DNA: TGTGCCTACGGGACAGAAGACTACGAGCAGTACTTC

size: -
V: TRBV7-2
J: TRBJ2-7
D: TRBD1
CDR3: CASSLTGGLYEQYF
DNA: TGTGCCAGCAGCTTAACAGGGGGCCTATACGAGCAGTACTTC

size: few
V: TRBV15
J: TRBJ2-5
D: TRBD1
CDR3: CATSRTGQLQETQYF
DNA: TGTGCCACCAGCAGGACGGGACAGCTACAAGAGACCCAGTACTTC

size: -
V: TRBV30
J: TRBJ2-7
D: -
CDR3: CAWRQGGYEQYF
DNA: TGTGCCTGGAGACAGGGAGGCTACGAGCAGTACTTC

size: -
V: TRBV2
J: TRBJ2-3
D: TRBD1
CDR3: CASEWTGTDTQYF
DNA: TGTGCCAGTGAATGGACAGGGACAGATACGCAGTATTTT

size: -
V: TRBV5-6
J: TRBJ2-6
D: -
CDR3: CASSPSSSGANVLTF
DNA: TGTGCCAGCAGCCCTTCCAGCTCTGGGGCCAACGTCCTGACTTTC

size: -
V: TRBV11-2
J: TRBJ2-7
D: -
CDR3: CASSTPSPGSSLEQYF
DNA: TGTGCCAGCAGCACGCCAAGCCCGGGTTCCTCACTCGAGCAGTACTTC

size: -
V: TRBV9
J: TRBJ2-3
D: -
CDR3: CASSTTSTDTQYF
DNA: TGTGCCAGCAGTACCACTAGCACAGATACGCAGTATTTT

size: -
V: TRBV6-1
J: TRBJ1-3
D: -
CDR3: CASSERSSGNTIYF
DNA: TGTGCCAGCAGTGAACGGAGCTCTGGAAACACCATATATTTT